Listed below are T cell receptor beta chains from one sample, sequenced in a study of T cells in Graves' hyperthyroidism and ophthalmopathy. TCRdb analysed the multiplex PCR reads with MiXCR anew, one entry per CDR3 protein. Among around 620,000 distinct CDR3 sequences listed, about 43% were seen once. Sequencing used peripheral blood or thyroid tissue (not recorded which). The receptors here all came from an adult woman with Graves' disease, either hyperthyroidism or ophthalmopathy (not recorded which). CDR3s include the opening cysteine and the closing phenylalanine or tryptophan.

CDR3 protein: CASSESPKETQYF
CDR3 length: 13
V gene: TRBV16
J gene: TRBJ2-5

CDR3 protein: CASSVSGQGRSPLHF
CDR3 length: 15
V gene: TRBV9
J gene: TRBJ1-6

CDR3 protein: CASGTSGNYEQYF
CDR3 length: 13
V gene: TRBV25-1
J gene: TRBJ2-7

CDR3 protein: CASSPLTRGLSGNTIYF
CDR3 length: 17
V gene: TRBV7-2
J gene: TRBJ1-3

CDR3 protein: CASSHDRDGQPQHF
CDR3 length: 14
V gene: TRBV7-9
J gene: TRBJ1-5

CDR3 protein: CASSISAGGETQYF
CDR3 length: 14
V gene: TRBV7-8
J gene: TRBJ2-5

CDR3 protein: CASRGRGGAVTYEQYF
CDR3 length: 16
V gene: TRBV2
J gene: TRBJ2-7

CDR3 protein: CASSDPLSSVAVSYEQYF
CDR3 length: 18
V gene: TRBV6-1
J gene: TRBJ2-7

CDR3 protein: CSVGVGGTNEKLFF
CDR3 length: 14
V gene: TRBV29-1
J gene: TRBJ1-4

CDR3 protein: CASRETSTNEKLFF
CDR3 length: 14
V gene: TRBV7-9
J gene: TRBJ1-4

CDR3 protein: CATSRRANTEAFF
CDR3 length: 13
V gene: TRBV13
J gene: TRBJ1-1

CDR3 protein: CSAEGLSSTIYF
CDR3 length: 12
V gene: TRBV29-1
J gene: TRBJ1-3

CDR3 protein: CSVRGVLSTEAFF
CDR3 length: 13
V gene: TRBV29-1
J gene: TRBJ1-1

CDR3 protein: CSAQRGNTIYF
CDR3 length: 11
V gene: TRBV29-1
J gene: TRBJ1-3

CDR3 protein: CSARDHPGQVLGLWYGYTF
CDR3 length: 19
V gene: TRBV20-1
J gene: TRBJ1-2

CDR3 protein: CASSLAADRVNTEAFF
CDR3 length: 16
V gene: TRBV5-8
J gene: TRBJ1-1

CDR3 protein: CATSSSAQNQPQHF
CDR3 length: 14
V gene: TRBV24-1
J gene: TRBJ1-5

CDR3 protein: CASSTGEEYF
CDR3 length: 10
V gene: TRBV7-8
J gene: TRBJ2-5

CDR3 protein: CASTMMRRALYEQYF
CDR3 length: 15
V gene: TRBV6-5
J gene: TRBJ2-7

CDR3 protein: CSAVDPTFYSYTF
CDR3 length: 13
V gene: TRBV20-1
J gene: TRBJ1-2

CDR3 protein: CASSPSGVEAFF
CDR3 length: 12
V gene: TRBV18
J gene: TRBJ1-1

CDR3 protein: CSGEGGETQYF
CDR3 length: 11
V gene: TRBV20-1
J gene: TRBJ2-5

CDR3 protein: CASNHGTSGAGELFF
CDR3 length: 15
V gene: TRBV12-3/TRBV12-4
J gene: TRBJ2-2

CDR3 protein: CASSVAGQGALYEKLFF
CDR3 length: 17
V gene: TRBV9
J gene: TRBJ1-4

CDR3 protein: CASSNTGDVTYEQYF
CDR3 length: 15
V gene: TRBV13
J gene: TRBJ2-7

CDR3 protein: CASSLGGGARETQYF
CDR3 length: 15
V gene: TRBV12-3/TRBV12-4
J gene: TRBJ2-5

CDR3 protein: CSALDRVGEKLFF
CDR3 length: 13
V gene: TRBV20-1
J gene: TRBJ1-4

CDR3 protein: CASSLQIGRGGYTGELFF
CDR3 length: 18
V gene: TRBV19
J gene: TRBJ2-2

CDR3 protein: CASSPVGRPEAFF
CDR3 length: 13
V gene: TRBV7-9
J gene: TRBJ1-1

CDR3 protein: CASSLGTGDYGYTIYF
CDR3 length: 16
V gene: TRBV5-1
J gene: TRBJ1-3

CDR3 protein: CASNPTGEYGYTF
CDR3 length: 13
V gene: TRBV12-3/TRBV12-4
J gene: TRBJ1-2

CDR3 protein: CAISESGRLQETQYF
CDR3 length: 15
V gene: TRBV10-3
J gene: TRBJ2-5

CDR3 protein: CAWTGTSGRGETQYF
CDR3 length: 15
V gene: TRBV30
J gene: TRBJ2-5

CDR3 protein: CAISGGTNEKLFF
CDR3 length: 13
V gene: TRBV10-3
J gene: TRBJ1-4

CDR3 protein: CASRPQGLAGGTYEQYF
CDR3 length: 17
V gene: TRBV6-1
J gene: TRBJ2-7

CDR3 protein: CASSYDIPYGYTF
CDR3 length: 13
V gene: TRBV5-1
J gene: TRBJ1-2

CDR3 protein: CAPGQVVEKLFF
CDR3 length: 12
V gene: TRBV25-1
J gene: TRBJ1-4

CDR3 protein: CASMFGVNNEKLFF
CDR3 length: 14
V gene: TRBV2
J gene: TRBJ1-4

CDR3 protein: CASREGWEYSNQPQHF
CDR3 length: 16
V gene: TRBV2
J gene: TRBJ1-5

CDR3 protein: CASRTGEGETQYF
CDR3 length: 13
V gene: TRBV28
J gene: TRBJ2-5

CDR3 protein: CATADRDYEQYF
CDR3 length: 12
V gene: TRBV10-3
J gene: TRBJ2-7

CDR3 protein: CASSEGGSPLHF
CDR3 length: 12
V gene: TRBV6-1
J gene: TRBJ1-6

CDR3 protein: CASSSREGVQPQHF
CDR3 length: 14
V gene: TRBV7-8
J gene: TRBJ1-5

CDR3 protein: CASSYGGQLQETQYF
CDR3 length: 15
V gene: TRBV11-2
J gene: TRBJ2-5

CDR3 protein: CSVGRPQPQHF
CDR3 length: 11
V gene: TRBV29-1
J gene: TRBJ1-5

CDR3 protein: CASSRTRGGTQYF
CDR3 length: 13
V gene: TRBV28
J gene: TRBJ2-5

CDR3 protein: CASSFRIGTSSEQYF
CDR3 length: 15
V gene: TRBV7-9
J gene: TRBJ2-7

CDR3 protein: CASSLDDRVQGFSGNAIYF
CDR3 length: 19
V gene: TRBV7-3
J gene: TRBJ1-3

CDR3 protein: CASSRTDLREQYF
CDR3 length: 13
V gene: TRBV7-8
J gene: TRBJ2-7

CDR3 protein: CASSLTSGPDEQYF
CDR3 length: 14
V gene: TRBV28
J gene: TRBJ2-7

CDR3 protein: CASSPQGASYGYTF
CDR3 length: 14
V gene: TRBV5-1
J gene: TRBJ1-2

CDR3 protein: CASSVVSGPNTGELFF
CDR3 length: 16
V gene: TRBV9
J gene: TRBJ2-2

CDR3 protein: CASSLAFKGYTF
CDR3 length: 12
V gene: TRBV7-2
J gene: TRBJ1-2

CDR3 protein: CSAREDRTTEAFF
CDR3 length: 13
V gene: TRBV20-1
J gene: TRBJ1-1